This TCR beta chain was captured by sequencing in a study of type 1 regulatory T cells. Across the study: An in vitro protocol generated T-allo10, a Tr1-enriched, alloantigen-specific CD4 T cell product. Study-wide points: Compared with non-Tr1 cells, Tr1 cells showed a narrower TCR repertoire.

Germline assignment: CDR1 LGHNA and CDR2 YSLEER. The ends were cut back, 1 base at V and 11 bases at J, with 23 bases in the middle. This CDR3 contains 16 residues. Of note for this clonotype: Antigen: not known.

TCRdb re-analysed the reads in MiXCR, keeping a single row per CDR3 protein. The sample consists of just under 65,000 distinct CDR3 sequences, roughly half of them appearing once. The chain combines TRBV4-3 with TRBJ1-2; no clear D gene. This receptor was identified in a human donor in good health. The sequenced sample consisted of cultured non-Tr1 T cells, either the whole culture or a sorted T cell fraction (not recorded which). The CDR3 spells CASSQGGGGIARGYTF. The CDR3 bases are TGCGCCAGCAGCCAAGGTGGTGGCGGGATAGCTCGGGGTTACACCTTC.